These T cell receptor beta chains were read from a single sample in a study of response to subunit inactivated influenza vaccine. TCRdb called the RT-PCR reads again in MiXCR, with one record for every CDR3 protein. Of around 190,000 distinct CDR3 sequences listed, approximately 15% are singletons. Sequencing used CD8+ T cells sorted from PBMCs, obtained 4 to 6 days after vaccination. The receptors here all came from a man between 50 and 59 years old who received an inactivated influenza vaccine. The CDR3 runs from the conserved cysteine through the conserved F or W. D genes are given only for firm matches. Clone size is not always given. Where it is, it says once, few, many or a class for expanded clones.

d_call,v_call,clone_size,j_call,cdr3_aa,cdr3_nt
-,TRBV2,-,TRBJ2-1,CASIGGPSSYNEQFF,TGTGCCAGCATCGGGGGGCCAAGCTCCTACAATGAGCAGTTCTTC
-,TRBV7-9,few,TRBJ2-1,CASSAGRSYNEQFF,TGTGCCAGCAGCGCGGGACGGAGCTACAATGAGCAGTTCTTC
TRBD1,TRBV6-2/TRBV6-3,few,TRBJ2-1,CASSFTDRLNEQFF,TGTGCCAGCAGTTTCACGGACAGGCTGAATGAGCAGTTCTTC
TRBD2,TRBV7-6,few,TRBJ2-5,CASSLVLAGVETQYF,TGTGCCAGCAGCTTAGTGCTAGCGGGAGTGGAGACCCAGTACTTC
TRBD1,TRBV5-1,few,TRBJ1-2,CASSFYATGVNGYTF,TGCGCCAGCAGCTTCTACGCTACAGGGGTTAATGGCTACACCTTC
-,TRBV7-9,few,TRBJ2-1,CASSSGLRRDEQFF,TGTGCCAGCAGCTCCGGTCTCCGAAGGGATGAGCAGTTCTTC
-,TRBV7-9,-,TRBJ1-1,CASRPQQGWGLTEAFF,TGTGCCAGCAGACCCCAACAGGGATGGGGGTTAACTGAAGCTTTCTTT
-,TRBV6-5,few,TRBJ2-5,CASGKLETQYF,TGTGCCAGCGGAAAGCTAGAGACCCAGTACTTC
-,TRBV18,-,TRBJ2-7,CASSPSTGALLREQYF,TGTGCCAGCTCACCATCAACGGGAGCCCTCCTTCGCGAGCAGTACTTC
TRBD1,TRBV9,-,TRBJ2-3,CASSMTGTGLPTDTQYF,TGTGCCAGCAGCATGACCGGGACAGGGCTCCCCACAGATACGCAGTATTTT
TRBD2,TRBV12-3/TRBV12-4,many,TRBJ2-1,CASSLGTSGYNEQFF,TGTGCCAGCAGCTTAGGGACTAGCGGATACAATGAGCAGTTCTTC
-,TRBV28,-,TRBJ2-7,CASSSTRIPYEQYF,TGTGCCAGCAGTTCGACTCGAATTCCCTACGAGCAGTACTTC
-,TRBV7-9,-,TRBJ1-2,CASSTGTDPDYGYTF,TGTGCCAGCAGCACCGGGACGGACCCCGACTATGGCTACACCTTC
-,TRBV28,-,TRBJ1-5,CASSLTDDSNQPQHF,TGTGCCAGCAGTTTAACAGACGATAGCAATCAGCCCCAGCATTTT
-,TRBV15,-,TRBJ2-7,CATQKVGTATYEQYF,TGTGCCACCCAAAAGGTTGGGACGGCCACCTACGAGCAGTACTTC
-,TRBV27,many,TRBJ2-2,CASSPWTDTGELFF,TGTGCCAGCAGTCCCTGGACAGACACCGGGGAGCTGTTTTTT
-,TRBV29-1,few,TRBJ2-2,CSVEGAYTGELFF,TGCAGCGTTGAGGGGGCTTACACCGGGGAGCTGTTTTTT
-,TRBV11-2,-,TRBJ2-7,CASSLASLALYEQYF,TGTGCCAGCAGCTTAGCGTCTCTAGCTTTGTACGAGCAGTACTTC
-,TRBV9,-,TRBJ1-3,CASSESGGQNLGNTIYF,TGTGCCAGCAGTGAATCGGGGGGGCAGAACCTTGGAAACACCATATATTTT
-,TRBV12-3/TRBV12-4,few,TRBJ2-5,CASSLGSWGETQYF,TGTGCCAGCAGTTTAGGTTCTTGGGGGGAGACCCAGTACTTC
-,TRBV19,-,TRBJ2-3,CASSIYPPDTQYF,TGTGCCAGTAGTATTTATCCTCCAGATACGCAGTATTTT
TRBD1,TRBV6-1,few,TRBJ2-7,CAISPGQGMNEQYF,TGTGCCATTTCACCGGGACAGGGGATGAACGAGCAGTACTTC
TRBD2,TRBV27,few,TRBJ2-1,CASRGGGSYNEQFF,TGTGCCAGCAGGGGCGGGGGCTCCTACAATGAGCAGTTCTTC
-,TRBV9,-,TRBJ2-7,CASSSPGTDEQYF,TGTGCCAGCAGCTCTCCCGGGACGGACGAGCAGTACTTC
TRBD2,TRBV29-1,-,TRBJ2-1,CSVEASGRLGYNEQFF,TGCAGCGTTGAGGCTAGCGGGAGGCTGGGGTACAATGAGCAGTTCTTC
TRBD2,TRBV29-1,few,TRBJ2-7,CSVTSGGYEQYF,TGCAGCGTTACTTCGGGGGGATACGAGCAGTACTTC
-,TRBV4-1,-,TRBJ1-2,CASSQDRGYGYTF,TGCGCCAGCAGCCAAGATAGAGGCTATGGCTACACCTTC
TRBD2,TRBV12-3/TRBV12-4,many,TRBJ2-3,CASSQLAGTDTQYF,TGTGCCAGCAGTCAACTAGCGGGGACAGATACGCAGTATTTT
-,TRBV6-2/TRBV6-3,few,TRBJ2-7,CASRLGGSPYEQYF,TGTGCCAGCAGGCTGGGGGGTTCCCCCTACGAGCAGTACTTC
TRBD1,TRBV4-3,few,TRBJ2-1,CASSQDHRGYNEQFF,TGCGCCAGCAGCCAAGATCACAGGGGCTACAATGAGCAGTTCTTC
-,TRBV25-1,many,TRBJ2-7,CASSTQGGIDEQYF,TGTGCCAGCAGTACTCAGGGGGGAATCGACGAGCAGTACTTC
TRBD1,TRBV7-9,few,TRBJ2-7,CASSPPGQSYEQYF,TGTGCCAGCAGCCCGCCGGGACAGAGCTACGAGCAGTACTTC
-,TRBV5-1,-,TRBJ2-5,CASSDGRLEVETQYF,TGCGCCAGCAGCGACGGACGGCTAGAAGTGGAGACCCAGTACTTC
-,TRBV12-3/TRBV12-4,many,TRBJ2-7,CASSALSSYEQYF,TGTGCCAGCAGTGCCCTATCCTCCTACGAGCAGTACTTC
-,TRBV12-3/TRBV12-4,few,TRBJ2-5,CASSVWTEQETQYF,TGTGCCAGCAGTGTCTGGACAGAACAAGAGACCCAGTACTTC
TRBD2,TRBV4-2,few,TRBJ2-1,CASSRPPSGRDYNEQFF,TGTGCCAGCAGCAGACCCCCTAGCGGGAGGGACTACAATGAGCAGTTCTTC
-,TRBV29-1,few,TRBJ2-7,CSVEEDTYEQYF,TGCAGCGTTGAAGAAGACACGTACGAGCAGTACTTC
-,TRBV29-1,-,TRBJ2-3,CSDGTPEGTQYF,TGCAGCGACGGGACCCCTGAGGGTACGCAGTATTTT
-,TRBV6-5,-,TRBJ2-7,CASSFRDTAYEQYF,TGTGCCAGCAGTTTCCGGGACACCGCCTACGAGCAGTACTTC
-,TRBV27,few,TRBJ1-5,CASRQVGSNQPQHF,TGTGCCAGCAGACAAGTGGGGTCAAATCAGCCCCAGCATTTT
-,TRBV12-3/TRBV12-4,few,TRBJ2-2,CATSDSNTGELFF,TGTGCCACTTCGGACAGCAACACCGGGGAGCTGTTTTTT
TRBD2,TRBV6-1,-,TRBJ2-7,CASRKGGLAAYEQYF,TGTGCCAGCAGAAAGGGCGGACTAGCGGCTTACGAGCAGTACTTC
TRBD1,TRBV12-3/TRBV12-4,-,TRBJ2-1,CASTIGTGVPYNEQFF,TGTGCCAGCACCATCGGGACAGGGGTTCCTTACAATGAGCAGTTCTTC
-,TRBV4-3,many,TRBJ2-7,CASSPAWGGYEQYF,TGCGCCAGCAGCCCGGCCTGGGGAGGTTACGAGCAGTACTTC
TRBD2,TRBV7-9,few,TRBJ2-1,CASSLWSSGEYNEQFF,TGTGCCAGCAGCTTATGGTCTAGCGGGGAATACAATGAGCAGTTCTTC
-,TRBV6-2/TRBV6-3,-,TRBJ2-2,CASSYSRTHQDGELFF,TGTGCCAGCAGTTACTCGCGGACCCACCAAGACGGGGAGCTGTTTTTT
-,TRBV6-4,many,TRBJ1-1,CASSPEGLHSATNTEAFF,TGTGCCAGCAGTCCCGAAGGGCTCCACTCCGCAACGAACACTGAAGCTTTCTTT
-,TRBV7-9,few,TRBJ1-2,CASSLGGESYGYTF,TGTGCCAGCAGCTTAGGAGGCGAATCCTATGGCTACACCTTC
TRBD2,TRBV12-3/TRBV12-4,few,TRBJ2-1,CASSLAPGLPFTNEQFF,TGTGCCAGCAGTTTAGCCCCGGGACTACCCTTTACCAATGAGCAGTTCTTC
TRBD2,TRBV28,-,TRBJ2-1,CASSWTSGRSNEQFF,TGTGCCAGCAGTTGGACTAGCGGGAGATCTAATGAGCAGTTCTTC
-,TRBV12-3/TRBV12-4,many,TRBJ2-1,CASSLGNYNEQFF,TGTGCCAGCAGCTTAGGGAATTACAATGAGCAGTTCTTC
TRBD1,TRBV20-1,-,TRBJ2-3,CSARDGTGRTDTQYF,TGCAGTGCTAGAGATGGGACAGGGCGCACAGATACGCAGTATTTT
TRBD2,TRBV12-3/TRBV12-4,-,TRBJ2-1,CASSIGLAGINEQFF,TGTGCCAGCAGTATTGGGCTAGCGGGTATCAATGAGCAGTTCTTC